Here is one T cell receptor (beta chain) with its context. This clone's antigen is unknown. Qualities for individual bases were not recorded, and no much larger clone is one base off. This record belongs to a study of blood T cells in healthy people across ages (dated by TCRdb to between 2014 and 2017). A note on the overall study: Template switching captured roughly one uniquely barcoded TCR beta cDNA molecule per two T cells in model experiments. To track age-related changes in TCR beta repertoire diversity, the study relied on deep sequencing normalized with unique cDNA molecular identifiers. The study analyzed two additional independent replicas of 1 million unique cDNA reads from the same blood draw for two donors, one aged 18 to 30 and one aged 80 or older. Four age groups were formed from the donors: young (average approximately 16 years), middle-aged (approximately 40), aged (roughly 59) and long-lived (roughly 81).

As encoded in the germline V gene, CDR1 is SGHRS while CDR2 is YFSETQ. Trimming takes 0 bases from V and 2 bases from J, and the germline ends sit 10 bases apart. From the cysteine up to the phenylalanine, the CDR3 has a length of 15 residues. Only the CDR3 region is kept as DNA, spanning 45 bases read in frame from base 1. The study at large found these results: Compared with the aged group, the long-lived group had more naive CD4+ T cells, fewer expanded clones and increased TCR diversity, a pattern suggesting age selection. Estimates of total diversity based on one million sequenced T cells were considered lower bounds and underestimates. Since profiling was done on bulk unsorted PBMCs, naive and antigen-experienced compartments could not be conclusively compared. A strong correlation was found between observed TCR beta diversity and the percentage of naive T cells measured by flow cytometry. Donor CMV infection status was unknown, potentially confounding age-related changes in expanded clonotypes. Observed TCR beta diversity per million T cells fell roughly linearly with age, and a significant reduction was already apparent by age around 40.

The library was generated by 5' RACE. The sample was run on an Illumina HiSeq 2500. A second roughly 6 to 12 cycle PCR used a sample-barcoded 5' primer and a J-beta primer mix. A template-switch 5' adaptor carrying 12 random nucleotides introduced a unique molecular identifier onto each TCR beta cDNA molecule. At least 3 million CDR3-containing paired-end reads were obtained from each sample. First-strand cDNA was synthesized from all RNA with the Mint cDNA synthesis kit, primed by a TRBC-specific oligonucleotide. After uracil-DNA glycosylase treatment, a first 18-cycle PCR used universal primers M1SS and BC2_uni_R on all cDNA. On the authors' methods: For normalization, 1 million high-quality reads, each with a distinct molecular identifier, were randomly selected from each sample. Reads with shared molecular identifiers were discarded instead of being binned into consensus sequences. MiTCR, set to a Q25 quality threshold and the strictest error-elimination algorithm, was used for CDR3 identification, clonotype clustering and error correction. A nonparametric unseen species model with Euler transformation was used to estimate a lower bound on total TCR beta diversity. TCRdb trimmed the raw reads at Q25, called clones with MiXCR and kept productive beta chains. Each entry merges the rows of one CDR3 protein and shows their most common DNA and genes. The V and J calls reflect TCRdb's pipeline rather than the authors' work. The sample table holds roughly 560,000 distinct CDR3 sequences, of which about 25% were seen once. The ten largest clones capture roughly 10% of the sample.

Systemically healthy Caucasian individuals from Russia, 35 to 50 in total and aged about 6 to 95 years, were included as donors. Each donor gave around 9.5 milliliters of peripheral blood, collected into EDTA-treated Vacutainer tubes. Ficoll-Paque density-gradient centrifugation was used to isolate PBMCs, with at least 6.5 million per sample. Trizol reagent was used to extract total RNA from PBMCs, with at least 6 micrograms per sample. For every donor, flow cytometry on a PBMC aliquot measured the percentage of naive CD45RAhigh/CD27high T cells. A further study also used this sample, focusing on T cells of mothers and their children. As the second study states: Nine systemically healthy Caucasian individuals, comprising three mothers and their six children, were included as donors. cDNA synthesis consumed the entire amount of extracted RNA, loaded at 1.5 ug RNA in each 15 ul reaction. In the second PCR, sample barcodes and 2-4 random nucleotides were introduced via the M1S primer. More than 8 million TCR beta CDR3 reads were obtained from each mother, and about 3 million reads were obtained from each child. Thymic selection similarly shapes TCR recombination output in related and unrelated pairs, with minor effect from inherited differences. Normalized repertoire overlap was always found to be slightly, but never significantly, higher in related mother-child pairs than in unrelated mother-child pairs. With a sensitivity of about 100 clones per million clonotypes, no persistent microchimeric T cell clones were detected. Deep NGS was used in the study to compare the TCR beta repertoires of mothers and children and to look for features that separate related mother-child pairs from unrelated individuals. The mean age was 40 +/- 4 years for the mothers and approximately 11 +/- 4 years for the children. Libraries were sequenced on Illumina HiSeq 2000 with 100+100 nt paired-end reads after adapter ligation with NEBNext reagents. To avoid cross-contamination, the mother libraries and the child libraries were prepared a month apart and sequenced in separate runs. For each donor, somewhere between roughly 500,000 and 2,300,000 distinct TCR beta clonotypes were identified. Naive TCR beta clonotypes were estimated from low-frequency clonotypes matched to each donor's FACS-determined naive share, without sorting.

The sequence links TRBV5-1 to TRBJ2-3, with the D gene uncertain. The sequence came from a boy aged 10-17 years in good health. Sequenced sample: blood. The bases are TGCGCCAGCAGCTTGGACAGTCTTGACACAGATACGCAGTATTTT. Its amino acids are CASSLDSLDTDTQYF. The CDR3 plus the reference TRBV5-1 and TRBJ2-3 genes for the other parts give the full variable domain: KAGVTQTPRYLIKTRGQQVTLSCSPISGHRSVSWYQQTPGQGLQFLFEYFSETQRNKGNFPGRFSGRQFSNSRSEMNVSTLELGDSALYLCASSLDSLDTDTQYFGPGTRLTVL.